These 3 T cell receptor beta chains originate from one sample sequenced in a study of control samples from healthy donors and cancer patients. Assay: immunoSEQ multiplex PCR; the TCRdb copy retains only in-frame clones and omits some. The repertoire holds about 270,000 clones, with over 70% as singletons. Sequencing input: PBMCs. These receptors were obtained from a woman aged 55-75 years with lung cancer.

V gene TRBV9 combines with J gene TRBJ1-4; the match to TRBD1 covers 10 bases. The CDR3 spans 18 residues. V was clipped by 4 bases and J by 6 bases; unmatched bases: 15. CDR1 SGDLS and CDR2 YYNGEE come from the germline V gene. The CDR3 DNA reads as TGTGCCAGCAGCCCGGGAATGGGACAGGGGTTAGGTTATGAAAAACTGTTTTTT. Protein sequence: CASSPGMGQGLGYEKLFF.

There are a few counts of this clone. The rearrangement joins TRBV2 to TRBJ2-3; TRBD1 agrees at 8 bases. The CDR3 contains 15 residues. CDR1 and CDR2 (germline): SNHLY, FYNNEI. V trimming: 0 bases; J trimming: 2 bases; junction bases outside the gene matches: 1. The CDR3 coding sequence is TGTGCCAGCAGTGAAGCGGGACAGGCCACAGATACGCAGTATTTT. The encoded protein is CASSEAGQATDTQYF.

Concerning this clone itself: The sample contains more than one DNA sequence encoding this CDR3. The chain uses TRBV29-1 and TRBJ1-4; 7 positions agree with TRBD1. CDR1 is SQVTM, CDR2 ANQGSEA, per germline. V dropped 6 bases and J dropped 3; count of bases not matched to a gene: 4. The CDR3 runs 13 residues. DNA for the CDR3: TGCAGCGTCGTTAGGGGGCCTAATGAAAAACTGTTTTTT. Translating gives CSVVRGPNEKLFF. The full variable domain, with the rest looked up from reference TRBV29-1 and TRBJ1-4, is SAVISQKPSRDICQRGTSLTIQCQVDSQVTMMFWYRQQPGQSLTLIATANQGSEATYESGFVIDKFPISRPNLTFSTLTVSNMSPEDSSIYLCSVVRGPNEKLFFGSGTQLSVL.